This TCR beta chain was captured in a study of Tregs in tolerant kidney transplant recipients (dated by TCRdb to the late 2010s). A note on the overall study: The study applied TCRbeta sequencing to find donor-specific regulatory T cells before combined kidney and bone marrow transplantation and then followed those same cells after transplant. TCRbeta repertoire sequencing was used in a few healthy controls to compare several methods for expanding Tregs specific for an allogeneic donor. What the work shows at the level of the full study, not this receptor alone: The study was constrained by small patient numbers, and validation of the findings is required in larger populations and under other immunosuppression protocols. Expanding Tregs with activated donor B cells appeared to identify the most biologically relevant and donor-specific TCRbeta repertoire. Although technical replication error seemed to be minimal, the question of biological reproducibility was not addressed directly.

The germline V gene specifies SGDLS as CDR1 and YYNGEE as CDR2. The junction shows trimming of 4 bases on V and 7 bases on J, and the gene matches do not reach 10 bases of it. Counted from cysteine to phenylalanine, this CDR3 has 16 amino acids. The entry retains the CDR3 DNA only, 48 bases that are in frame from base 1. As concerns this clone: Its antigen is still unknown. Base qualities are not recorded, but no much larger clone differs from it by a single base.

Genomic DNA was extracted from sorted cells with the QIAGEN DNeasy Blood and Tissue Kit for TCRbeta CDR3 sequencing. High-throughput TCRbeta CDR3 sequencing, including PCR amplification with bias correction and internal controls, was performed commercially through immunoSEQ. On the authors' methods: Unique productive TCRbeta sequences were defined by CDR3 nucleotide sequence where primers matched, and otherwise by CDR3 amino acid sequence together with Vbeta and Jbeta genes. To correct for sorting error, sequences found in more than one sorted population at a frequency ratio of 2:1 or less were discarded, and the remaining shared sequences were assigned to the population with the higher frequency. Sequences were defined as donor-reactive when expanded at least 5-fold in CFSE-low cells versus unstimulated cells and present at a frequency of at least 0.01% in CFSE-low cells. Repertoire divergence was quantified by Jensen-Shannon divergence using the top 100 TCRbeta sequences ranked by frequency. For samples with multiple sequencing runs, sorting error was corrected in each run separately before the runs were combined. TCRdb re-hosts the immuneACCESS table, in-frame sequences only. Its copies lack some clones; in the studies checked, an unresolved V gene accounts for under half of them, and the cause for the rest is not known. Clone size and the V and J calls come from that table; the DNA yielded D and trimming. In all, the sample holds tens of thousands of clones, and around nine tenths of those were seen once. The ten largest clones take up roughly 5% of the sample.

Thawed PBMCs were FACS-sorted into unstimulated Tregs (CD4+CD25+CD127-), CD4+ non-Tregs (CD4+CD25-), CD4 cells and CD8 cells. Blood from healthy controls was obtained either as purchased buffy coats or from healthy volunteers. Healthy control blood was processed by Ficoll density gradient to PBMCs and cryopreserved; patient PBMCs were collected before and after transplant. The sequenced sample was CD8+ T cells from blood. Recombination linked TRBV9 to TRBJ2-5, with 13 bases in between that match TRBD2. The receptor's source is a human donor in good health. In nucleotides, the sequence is TGTGCCAGCAGCCCCTGGACTAGCGGGGGTCGGGGGACCCAGTACTTC. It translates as CASSPWTSGGRGTQYF.